A single sample is the source of the 25 T cell receptor beta chains below, sequenced in a study of T cells in Graves' hyperthyroidism and ophthalmopathy. The CDR3 regions of TCR beta were amplified from RNA transcripts. Researchers ran a first-round RT-PCR on the TCR CDR3 using the HTBI primer set. A single record per CDR3 protein comes from TCRdb applying MiXCR to the multiplex PCR reads. The data contain around 500,000 distinct CDR3 sequences, around 13% of them singletons. The sequenced material came from blood. The receptors shown here come from a woman between 35 and 50 years old with Graves' hyperthyroidism.

The chain carries TRBV9 and TRBJ2-3; 7 nucleotides align to TRBD1. There are 14 residues in the CDR3. Germline V lookup: CDR1 SGDLS, CDR2 YYNGEE. The J segment lost 3 bases and the V segment lost 3 bases, leaving 4 bases of the junction unmatched. CDR3 sequence: CASSAMTGTDTQYF. DNA of the CDR3: TGTGCCAGCAGCGCCATGACAGGGACAGATACGCAGTATTTT.

This sequence joins TRBV28 and TRBJ1-5, with D possibly being TRBD1 (6 bases). The CDR3 spans 15 residues. Trimming left V 4 bases short and J 4 bases short, with 14 bases between. The germline V gene has CDR1 MDHEN and CDR2 SYDVKM. The CDR3 region has the DNA TGTGCCAGCAGTTCCCGGGGGGCTCGGAATCAGCCCCAGCATTTT. It is translated as CASSSRGARNQPQHF. The full variable domain, its missing parts supplied by reference TRBV28 and TRBJ1-5, is DVKVTQSSRYLVKRTGEKVFLECVQDMDHENMFWYRQDPGLGLRLIYFSYDVKMKEKGDIPEGYSVSREKKERFSLILESASTNQTSMYLCASSSRGARNQPQHFGDGTRLSIL.

This clonotype was observed many times. J is TRBJ1-5 and V is TRBV27; D unclear. Germline lookup yields CDR1 MNHEY and CDR2 SMNVEV (reference sequence). V was trimmed by 5 bases and J by 6 bases, leaving 14 bases between them. The CDR3 is 14 amino acids. CDR3 residues: CASSNGFSSQPQHF. The CDR3 nucleotides read TGTGCCAGCAGTAATGGGTTTTCAAGTCAGCCCCAGCATTTT.

In its sample, this clonotype was seen a few times. V gene TRBV9 combines with J gene TRBJ2-7; tentative D call: TRBD1 (6 bases). The CDR3 covers 13 residues. Trimming shortened V by 4 bases and J by 6 bases, and 14 bases separated the two germline ends. Germline V lookup: CDR1 SGDLS, CDR2 YYNGEE. The CDR3 spells CASSRGTGSEQYF. DNA for the CDR3: TGTGCCAGCAGCCGGGGAACAGGGTCCGAGCAGTACTTC.

This clonotype occurred a few times. V usage is TRBV12-3 or TRBV12-4 and J usage is TRBJ1-2; D gene uncertain. V was trimmed by 3 bases and J by 8 bases, leaving 10 bases between them. CDR3 length equals 12 residues. Written as DNA, the CDR3 is TGTGCCAGCAGTTTCCGGTTGGGGGGCTACACCTTC. Translating it yields CASSFRLGGYTF.

The V gene is TRBV27, the J gene TRBJ1-5; D is ambiguous. The CDR3 is 16 residues long. From germline, CDR1 is MNHEY and CDR2 SMNVEV (reference sequence). Deletions cut 0 bases from V and 3 bases from J, with 12 bases between. The CDR3 here is CASSLSEPILNQPQHF. The CDR3 nucleotides are TGTGCCAGCAGTTTATCCGAACCAATCCTCAATCAGCCCCAGCATTTT.

The chain couples TRBV7-8 to TRBJ2-7; TRBD1 aligns across 8 bases. Germline CDR1 and CDR2: SGHVS and FQNEAQ. V dropped 1 base and J dropped 0; count of bases not matched to a gene: 8. The CDR3 totals 17 residues. Here the CDR3 DNA reads TGTGCCAGCAGCTTAGATATAGGGACAGGAAGCTCCTACGAGCAGTACTTC. It specifies CASSLDIGTGSSYEQYF.

This clonotype was seen ten or more times. This rearrangement joins TRBV20-1 to TRBJ2-1; 7 bases are a match to TRBD2. Germline CDR1 reads DFQATT; CDR2 reads SNEGSKA (reference sequence). The CDR3 extends over 14 amino acids. For the CDR3, the DNA is TGCAGCAGATGGGGGGGGAGCTCCTACAATGAGCAGTTCTTC. Protein product: CSRWGGSSYNEQFF.

This clonotype was recorded at least ten times. This chain links TRBV28 with TRBJ2-1; a possible D gene is TRBD2 (5 bases). The CDR3 is 16 residues long. Trimming pared 1 base from V and 5 bases from J, leaving 15 bases between. The germline V gene encodes CDR1 MDHEN and CDR2 SYDVKM. CDR3 bases: TGTGCCAGCAGTTTATTTGGTTTTACCGGGGACAATGAGCAGTTCTTC. Translation gives CASSLFGFTGDNEQFF.

This rearrangement joins TRBV7-3 to TRBJ2-1; TRBD1 matches 10 bases. V lost 5 bases to trimming and J lost 3 bases; unmatched junction nucleotides: 7. The CDR3 is 16 residues long. CDR1 is SGHTA and CDR2 is FQGTGA in the germline V gene. CDR3 bases: TGTGCCAGCAGCCCAGCCGGGACAGGGGACTACAATGAGCAGTTCTTC. Translating gives CASSPAGTGDYNEQFF.

This clonotype has a count of ten or more. This chain joins TRBV11-2 and TRBJ2-5; no definite D call. Trimming stripped 2 bases from V and 5 bases from J, with 12 bases between. This CDR3 has 14 amino acids. Germline loops: CDR1 SGHAT, CDR2 FQNNGV. Written as DNA, the CDR3 is TGTGCCAGCAGCTTATCGGGCTTTTTGGAGACCCAGTACTTC. Its protein is CASSLSGFLETQYF.

This clonotype showed up just a few times. The gene calls are TRBV3-1 and TRBJ2-1, with 10 bases that match TRBD2. V was clipped by 4 bases and J by 2 bases; unmatched bases: 5. The length of the CDR3 is 16 residues. In germline, CDR1 is LGHDT, CDR2 YNNKEL (reference sequence). CDR3 in amino acids: CASSPLAGVTYNEQFF. The CDR3 region has the DNA TGTGCCAGCAGCCCCCTAGCGGGAGTAACCTACAATGAGCAGTTCTTC.

A remark on this clonotype: A clone one base away is much larger, so this may be a read error. The chain is built from TRBV6-2 or TRBV6-3 and TRBJ2-1; the D gene is possibly TRBD2 (7 bases). The J call may be incorrect, as the DNA end agrees better with TRBJ2-7. The germline V gene encodes CDR1 MNHEY and CDR2 SVGEGT. The CDR3 loop spans 15 amino acids. The CDR3 spells CASSVEGGAYNEQYF. Here the CDR3 DNA reads TGTGCCAGCAGTGTGGAAGGGGGGGCCTACAATGAGCAGTACTTC.

This clonotype showed up many times. The chain is built from TRBV28 and TRBJ2-7; 7 bases map to TRBD2. The CDR3 is 15 amino acids. Germline V gene data show CDR1 as MDHEN and CDR2 as SYDVKM. The junction had 11 bases not matched to a gene; V was cut back by 6 bases and J by 3 bases. CDR3 residues: CASSDPGRGNYEQYF. In DNA form, the CDR3 reads TGTGCCAGCAGCGACCCAGGGAGGGGTAACTACGAGCAGTACTTC.

This clonotype showed up many times. This sequence joins TRBV6-5 and TRBJ1-5; no clear D gene. This CDR3 has 15 residues. From germline, CDR1 is MNHEY and CDR2 SVGAGI. Trimming stripped 4 bases from V and 0 bases from J, with 10 bases between. The CDR3 protein is CASSFISYSNQPQHF. Written as DNA, the CDR3 is TGTGCCAGCAGTTTTATCAGTTATAGCAATCAGCCCCAGCATTTT.

This clonotype was counted many times. V gene TRBV5-1 combines with J gene TRBJ2-3; the match to TRBD2 covers 7 bases. The V gene's germline CDR1 is SGHRS and CDR2 YFSETQ. Trimming at V came to 0 bases and at J to 5 bases, leaving 12 bases not matched to a gene. The CDR3 is 17 residues long. Here the CDR3 reads CASSLGPRGSQGDTQYF. Here the CDR3 DNA reads TGCGCCAGCAGCTTGGGGCCTCGCGGGAGTCAGGGAGATACGCAGTATTTT.

In its sample, this clonotype was seen many times. DNA of the CDR3: TGTGCCAGCAGCCAGACAGCATTCTCTGGAAACACCATATATTTT. Its protein product is CASSQTAFSGNTIYF. V is TRBV3-1 and J is TRBJ1-3; possibly TRBD1 for D (5 bases). Germline values: CDR1 LGHDT, CDR2 YNNKEL (reference sequence). V was trimmed by 3 bases and J by 0 bases, leaving 9 bases between them. This CDR3 comprises 15 residues. The entire variable domain, with the rest obtained from reference TRBV3-1 and TRBJ1-3, is as follows: DTAVSQTPKYLVTQMGNDKSIKCEQNLGHDTMYWYKQDSKKFLKIMFSYNNKELIINETVPNRFSPKSPDKAHLNLHINSLELGDSAVYFCASSQTAFSGNTIYFGEGSWLTVV.

The table lists this clonotype with many counts. The rearrangement joins TRBV13 to TRBJ2-3, with 12 positions matching TRBD1. The CDR3 runs 18 residues. In germline, CDR1 is PRHDT, CDR2 FYEKMQ (reference sequence). Trimming at V came to 4 bases and at J to 1 base, leaving 9 bases not matched to a gene. CDR3 sequence (DNA): TGTGCCAGCAGCTATGGGACAGGGGGCATTCGTGGCACAGATACGCAGTATTTT. Translating gives CASSYGTGGIRGTDTQYF.

This clonotype was recorded at least ten times. This sequence joins TRBV30 and TRBJ2-7; tentatively, D is TRBD1 (6 bases). The germline V gene encodes CDR1 GTSNPN and CDR2 SVGIG (reference sequence). The V end was cut by 3 bases, the J end by 4 bases, with 13 bases between. The CDR3 runs to 13 residues. The chain's CDR3 is CAWRETGSYEQYF. The CDR3 DNA sequence: TGTGCCTGGAGGGAGACAGGTTCTTACGAGCAGTACTTC.

This clonotype came up many times. The V call is TRBV4-1, the J call TRBJ2-1, with 10 bases identical to TRBD1. Germline V gene lookup returns CDR1 MGHRA and CDR2 YSYEKL. The CDR3 contains 16 residues. Trimming at V came to 4 bases and at J to 8 bases, leaving 11 bases not matched to a gene. In DNA, the CDR3 is TGCGCCAGCAGCCCGCAGAAGGGACAGGGGAGGGATGAGCAGTTCTTC. As protein: CASSPQKGQGRDEQFF.

Only a few counts were recorded for this clonotype. This chain connects TRBV18 to TRBJ2-7; 7 nucleotides line up with TRBD1. This CDR3 has 16 amino acids. Losses at the gene ends were 0 bases for V and 5 bases for J; bases not matched to a gene: 10. Germline V gives CDR1 KGHSH, CDR2 LQKENI. The CDR3 is CASSPPALTGKHEQYF. The CDR3 DNA reads TGTGCCAGCTCACCACCCGCGCTGACAGGGAAACACGAGCAGTACTTC.

Comments on this clonotype: A much larger clone is a single base away; this may be a read error. The V and J genes are TRBV3-1 and TRBJ2-7; D ambiguous. Trimming left V 7 bases short and J 0 bases short, with 10 bases between. Germline V CDR1 and CDR2: LGHDT, YNNKEL (reference sequence). The CDR3 length is 13 residues. CDR3 sequence reads: CASNHSYSYEQYF. The CDR3 bases are TGTGCCAGCAACCACTCGTACTCCTACGAGCAGTACTTC.

This clonotype occurred many times. This chain links TRBV12-3 or TRBV12-4 with TRBJ2-7; tentative D call: TRBD1 (6 bases). CDR3 length: 16 residues. The ends were cut back, 6 bases at V and 5 bases at J, with 23 bases in the middle. CDR3 coding DNA: TGTGCCAGCAGCGCCGGACAGCTAGGTCTCGTGGACGAGCAGTACTTC. Residues: CASSAGQLGLVDEQYF.

This clonotype was picked up many times. This chain uses TRBV18 with TRBJ2-3; D gene ambiguous. This CDR3 is built from 14 residues. V was trimmed by 3 bases and J by 0 bases, leaving 7 bases between them. Germline V gene lookup returns CDR1 KGHSH and CDR2 LQKENI. The CDR3 DNA sequence: TGTGCCAGCTCACCCGGACCTAGCACAGATACGCAGTATTTT. This encodes CASSPGPSTDTQYF.

Only a few counts were recorded for this clonotype. This chain connects TRBV15 to TRBJ2-1; TRBD2 matches 8 bases. CDR3 length equals 17 residues. Germline-derived CDR1 and CDR2 are LNHNV and YYDKDF (reference sequence). Trimming cost V 4 bases and J 1 base; bases outside gene matches: 9. The DNA of the CDR3 is TGTGCCACCAGCACTACCTCGGGGGGGCGTTCCTACAATGAGCAGTTCTTC. It yields the protein CATSTTSGGRSYNEQFF.